This TCR beta chain was retrieved from a study of vaccination effects on CD4 cells after COVID-19. Generated by immunoSEQ multiplex PCR, the TCRdb table keeps only in-frame clones and is missing some. The sample holds roughly 27,000 clones; under 90% are singletons and the top ten take 1.4% to 1.5%. In the case of this clone: Its matching antigen is unknown.

ViraFEST used viral peptide pools to expand antigen-specific CD4+ T cells before sequencing. Cultured cells yielded isolated CD4+ T cells after more than nine days. Participants completed two doses of the BNT162b2 or mRNA-1273 vaccine. Among the vaccine recipients, none had a prior SARS-CoV-2 infection, and nucleocapsid antibodies were negative. In the cultures, half the medium was exchanged for IL-2 medium on days 3 and 7. V gave up 0 bases and J gave up 3 bases, with 9 bases separating them. The germline gives CDR1 SGHKS, CDR2 YYEKEE (reference sequence). The CDR3 is made up of 14 amino acids. This receptor was taken from a human donor who received a COVID-19 vaccine. Some clones in this sample may be carry-over from other donors' samples. The sequencing here drew on CD4+ T cells from PBMCs cultured with HCoV-NL63 spike peptides, taken after COVID-19 vaccination. The rearrangement uses TRBV5-5 and TRBJ1-1; a weak D match, TRBD1 (5 bases). The CDR3 DNA reads as TGTGCCAGCAGCTTGGGTCAGGGCTACACTGAAGCTTTCTTT. This translates into CASSLGQGYTEAFF.